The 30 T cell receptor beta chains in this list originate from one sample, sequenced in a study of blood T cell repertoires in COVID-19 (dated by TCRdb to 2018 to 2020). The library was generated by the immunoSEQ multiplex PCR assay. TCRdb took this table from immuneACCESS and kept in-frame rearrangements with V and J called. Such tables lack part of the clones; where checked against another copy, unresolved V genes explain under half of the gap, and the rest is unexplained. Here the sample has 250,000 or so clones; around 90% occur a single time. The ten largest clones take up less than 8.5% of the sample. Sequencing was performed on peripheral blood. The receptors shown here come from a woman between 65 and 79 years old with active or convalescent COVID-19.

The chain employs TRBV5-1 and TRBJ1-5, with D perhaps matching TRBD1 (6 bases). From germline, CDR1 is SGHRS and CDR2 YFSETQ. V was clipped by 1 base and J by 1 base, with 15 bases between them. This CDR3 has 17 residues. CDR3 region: CASSLTAQGSSNQPQHF. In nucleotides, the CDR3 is TGCGCCAGCAGCTTGACAGCCCAGGGGTCGAGCAATCAGCCCCAGCATTTT.

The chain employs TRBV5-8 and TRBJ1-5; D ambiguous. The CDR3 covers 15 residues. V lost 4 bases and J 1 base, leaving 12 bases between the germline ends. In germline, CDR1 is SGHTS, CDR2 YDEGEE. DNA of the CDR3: TGTGCCAGCAGCGGGGAGGGTTTGAGCAATCAGCCCCAGCATTTT. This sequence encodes CASSGEGLSNQPQHF. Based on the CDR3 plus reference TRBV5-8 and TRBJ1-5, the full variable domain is EAGVTQSPTHLIKTRGQQATLRCSPISGHTSVYWYQQALGLGLQFLLWYDEGEERNRGNFPPRFSGRQFPNYSSELNVNALELEDSALYLCASSGEGLSNQPQHFGDGTRLSIL.

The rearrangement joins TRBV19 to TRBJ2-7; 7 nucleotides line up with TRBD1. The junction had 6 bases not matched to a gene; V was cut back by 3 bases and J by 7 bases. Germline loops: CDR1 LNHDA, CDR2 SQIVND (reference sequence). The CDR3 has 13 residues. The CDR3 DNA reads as TGTGCCAGTAGTATGAGAGGGGGCGGGGAGCAGTACTTC. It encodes CASSMRGGGEQYF. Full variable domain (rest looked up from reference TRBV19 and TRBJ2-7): DGGITQSPKYLFRKEGQNVTLSCEQNLNHDAMYWYRQDPGQGLRLIYYSQIVNDFQKGDIAEGYSVSREKKESFPLTVTSAQKNPTAFYLCASSMRGGGEQYFGPGTRLTVT.

CDR3 sequence (DNA): TGTGCCAGCAGCCCCCCGGGGAAAGATACGCAGTATTTT. It is translated as CASSPPGKDTQYF. The chain is built from TRBV6-5 and TRBJ2-3, with TRBD2 as a possible D gene (5 bases). V was shortened by 6 bases and J by 5 bases, with 12 bases between the two germline ends. This CDR3 spans 13 amino acids. CDR1 and CDR2 from the germline V gene are MNHEY and SVGAGI.

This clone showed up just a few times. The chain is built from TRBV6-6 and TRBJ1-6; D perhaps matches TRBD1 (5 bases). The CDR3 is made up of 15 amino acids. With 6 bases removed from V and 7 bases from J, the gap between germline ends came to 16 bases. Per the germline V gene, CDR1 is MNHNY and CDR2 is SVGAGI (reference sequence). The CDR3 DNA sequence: TGTGCCAGCAGCGTGCGGGGCAGTGAGAATTCACCCCTCCACTTT. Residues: CASSVRGSENSPLHF.

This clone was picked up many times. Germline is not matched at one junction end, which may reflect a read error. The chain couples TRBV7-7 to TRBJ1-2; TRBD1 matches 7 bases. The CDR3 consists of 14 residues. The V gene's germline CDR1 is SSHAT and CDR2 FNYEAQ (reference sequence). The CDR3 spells CASSFRQGGYGYTF. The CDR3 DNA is TGTGCTAGCAGCTTTCGACAGGGTGGGTATGGCTACACCTTC.

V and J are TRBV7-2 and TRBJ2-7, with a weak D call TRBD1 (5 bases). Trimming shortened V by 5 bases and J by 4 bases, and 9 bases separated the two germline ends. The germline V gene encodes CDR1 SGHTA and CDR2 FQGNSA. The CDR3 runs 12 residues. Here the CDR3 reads CASSMTAYEQYF. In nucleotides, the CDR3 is TGTGCCAGCAGCATGACAGCATACGAGCAGTACTTC.

CDR3 in amino acids: CSVVWVSDEQYF. For the CDR3, the DNA is TGCAGCGTTGTATGGGTTAGCGACGAGCAGTACTTC. The J gene is TRBJ2-7, the V gene TRBV29-1, with D possibly matching TRBD2 (5 bases). This CDR3 has 12 amino acids. Germline values: CDR1 SQVTM, CDR2 ANQGSEA. Between the trimmed V and J ends, which lost 4 bases and 5 bases, there was a span of 12 bases.

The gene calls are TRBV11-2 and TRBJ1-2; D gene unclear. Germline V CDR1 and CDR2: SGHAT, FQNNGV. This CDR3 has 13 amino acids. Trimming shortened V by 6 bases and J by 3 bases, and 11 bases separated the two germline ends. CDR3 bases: TGTGCCAGCAGTCCTCAGGTTCACTATGGCTACACCTTC. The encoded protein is CASSPQVHYGYTF. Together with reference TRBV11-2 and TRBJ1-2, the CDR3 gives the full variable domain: EAGVAQSPRYKIIEKRQSVAFWCNPISGHATLYWYQQILGQGPKLLIQFQNNGVVDDSQLPKDRFSAERLKGVDSTLKIQPAKLEDSAVYLCASSPQVHYGYTFGSGTRLTVV.

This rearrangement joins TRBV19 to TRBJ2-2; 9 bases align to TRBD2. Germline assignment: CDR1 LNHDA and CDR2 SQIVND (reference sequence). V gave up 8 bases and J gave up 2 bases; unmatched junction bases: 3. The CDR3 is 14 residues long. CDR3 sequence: CASCSGGNTGELFF. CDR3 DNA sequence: TGTGCCAGTTGTAGCGGGGGAAACACCGGGGAGCTGTTTTTT.

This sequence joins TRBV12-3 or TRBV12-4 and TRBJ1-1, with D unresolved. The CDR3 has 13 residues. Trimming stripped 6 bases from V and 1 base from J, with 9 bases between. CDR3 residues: CASSLRSNTEAFF. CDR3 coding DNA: TGTGCCAGCAGCCTCAGATCGAACACTGAAGCTTTCTTT.

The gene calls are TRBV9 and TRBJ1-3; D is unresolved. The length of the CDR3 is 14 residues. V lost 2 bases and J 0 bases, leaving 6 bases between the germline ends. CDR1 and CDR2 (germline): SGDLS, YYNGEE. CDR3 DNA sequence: TGTGCCAGCAGCGTCGAAGCCTCTGGAAACACCATATATTTT. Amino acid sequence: CASSVEASGNTIYF.

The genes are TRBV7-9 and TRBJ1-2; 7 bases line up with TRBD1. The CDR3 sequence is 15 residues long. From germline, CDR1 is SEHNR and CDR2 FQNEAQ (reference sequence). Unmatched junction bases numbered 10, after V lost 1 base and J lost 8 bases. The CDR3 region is CASSLGDSGDRGYTF. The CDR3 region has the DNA TGTGCCAGCAGCTTAGGGGACAGCGGAGATCGAGGCTACACCTTC.

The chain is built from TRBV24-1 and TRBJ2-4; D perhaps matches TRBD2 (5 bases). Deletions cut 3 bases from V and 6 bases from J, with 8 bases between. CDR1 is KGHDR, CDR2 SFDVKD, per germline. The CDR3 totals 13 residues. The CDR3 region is CATSDRAGNIQYF. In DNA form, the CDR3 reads TGTGCCACCAGTGATCGGGCGGGAAACATTCAGTACTTC.

DNA of the CDR3: TGCAGTGCTAGGGACAGGGCGGAGCAGTACTTC. Protein product: CSARDRAEQYF. This chain uses TRBV20-1 with TRBJ2-7; TRBD1 agrees at 8 bases. Germline loops: CDR1 DFQATT, CDR2 SNEGSKA (reference sequence). The CDR3 covers 11 residues. The V segment lost 3 bases and the J segment 7 bases; nucleotides outside the gene matches: 2.

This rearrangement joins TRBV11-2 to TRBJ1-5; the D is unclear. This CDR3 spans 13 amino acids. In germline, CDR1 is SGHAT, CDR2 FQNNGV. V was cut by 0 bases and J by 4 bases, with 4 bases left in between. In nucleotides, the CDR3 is TGTGCCAGCAGCTTAGACAGTAATCAGCCCCAGCATTTT. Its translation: CASSLDSNQPQHF.

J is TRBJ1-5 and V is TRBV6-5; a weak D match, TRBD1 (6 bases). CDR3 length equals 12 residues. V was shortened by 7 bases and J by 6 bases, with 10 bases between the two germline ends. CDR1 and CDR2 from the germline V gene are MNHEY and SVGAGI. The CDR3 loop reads CASTPRGQPQHF. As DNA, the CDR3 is TGTGCCAGCACCCCCAGGGGTCAGCCCCAGCATTTT.

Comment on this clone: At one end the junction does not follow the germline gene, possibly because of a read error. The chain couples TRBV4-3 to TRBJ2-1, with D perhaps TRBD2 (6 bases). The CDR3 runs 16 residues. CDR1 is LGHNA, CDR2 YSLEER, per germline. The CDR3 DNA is TGCGCCAGCAGCCAAGTAGGGCTCGGGGGATACACTGAGCAGTTCTTC. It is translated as CASSQVGLGGYTEQFF.

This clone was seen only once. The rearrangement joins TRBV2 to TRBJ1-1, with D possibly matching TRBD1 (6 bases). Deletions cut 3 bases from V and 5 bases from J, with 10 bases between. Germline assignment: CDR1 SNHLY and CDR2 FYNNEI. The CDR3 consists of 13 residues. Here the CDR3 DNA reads TGTGCCAGCAGTGAGGAGGGGGGGACTGAAGCTTTCTTT. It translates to CASSEEGGTEAFF.

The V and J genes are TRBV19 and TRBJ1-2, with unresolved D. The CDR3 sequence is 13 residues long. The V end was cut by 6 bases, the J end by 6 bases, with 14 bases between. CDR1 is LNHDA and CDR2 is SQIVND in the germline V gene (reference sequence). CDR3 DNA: TGTGCCAGTAGCCTGCTCGGGAGGAATGGCTACACCTTC. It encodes CASSLLGRNGYTF.

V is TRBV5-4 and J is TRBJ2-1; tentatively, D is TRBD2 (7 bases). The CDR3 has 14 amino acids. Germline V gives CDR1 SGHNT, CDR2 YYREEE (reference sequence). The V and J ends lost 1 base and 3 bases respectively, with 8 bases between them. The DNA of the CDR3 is TGTGCCAGCAGCTTGAGGGGGGGCTACAATGAGCAGTTCTTC. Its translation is CASSLRGGYNEQFF.

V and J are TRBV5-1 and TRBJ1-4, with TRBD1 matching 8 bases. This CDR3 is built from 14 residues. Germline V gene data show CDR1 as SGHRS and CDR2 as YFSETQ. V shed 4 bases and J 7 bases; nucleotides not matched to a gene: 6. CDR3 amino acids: CASSEQGAGEKLFF. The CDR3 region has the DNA TGCGCCAGCAGCGAGCAGGGGGCCGGTGAAAAACTGTTTTTT.

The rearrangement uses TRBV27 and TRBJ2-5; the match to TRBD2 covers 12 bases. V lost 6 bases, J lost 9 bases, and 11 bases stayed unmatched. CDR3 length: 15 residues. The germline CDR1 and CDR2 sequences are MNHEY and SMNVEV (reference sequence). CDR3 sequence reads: CASSSLAGGQAAQYF. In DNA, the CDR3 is TGTGCCAGCAGCTCCCTAGCGGGGGGGCAGGCGGCCCAGTACTTC.

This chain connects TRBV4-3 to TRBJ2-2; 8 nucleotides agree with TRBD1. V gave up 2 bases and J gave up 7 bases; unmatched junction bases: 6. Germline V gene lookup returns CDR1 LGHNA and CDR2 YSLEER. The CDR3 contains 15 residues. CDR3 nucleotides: TGCGCCAGCAGCCAATACCAGGGGGCCCGCGGGGAGCTGTTTTTT. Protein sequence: CASSQYQGARGELFF.

The CDR3 loop is CASSYPLSPAGGRSDTQYF. CDR3 sequence (DNA): TGTGCCAGCAGTTACCCTCTATCCCCAGCGGGGGGGCGCTCAGATACGCAGTATTTT. V and J are TRBV6-2 or TRBV6-3 and TRBJ2-3; 10 bases match TRBD2. From germline, CDR1 is MNHEY and CDR2 SVGEGT. The CDR3 is made up of 19 amino acids. V dropped 2 bases and J dropped 4; count of bases not matched to a gene: 15.

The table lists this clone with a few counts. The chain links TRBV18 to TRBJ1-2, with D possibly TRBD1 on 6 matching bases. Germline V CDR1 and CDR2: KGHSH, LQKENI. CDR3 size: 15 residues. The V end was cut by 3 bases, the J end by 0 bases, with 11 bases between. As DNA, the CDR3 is TGTGCCAGCTCACCGGGAAGGGGGACTAACTATGGCTACACCTTC. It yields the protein CASSPGRGTNYGYTF.

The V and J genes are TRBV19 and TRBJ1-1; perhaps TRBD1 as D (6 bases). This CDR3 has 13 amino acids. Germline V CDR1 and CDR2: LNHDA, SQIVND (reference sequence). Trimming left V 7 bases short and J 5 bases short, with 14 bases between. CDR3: CASTKGQRTEAFF. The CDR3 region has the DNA TGTGCCAGTACCAAGGGACAAAGGACTGAAGCTTTCTTT.

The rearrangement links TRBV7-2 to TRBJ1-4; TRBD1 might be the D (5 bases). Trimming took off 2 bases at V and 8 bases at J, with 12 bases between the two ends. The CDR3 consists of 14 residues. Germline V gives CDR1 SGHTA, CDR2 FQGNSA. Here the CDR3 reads CASSLKGREEKLFF. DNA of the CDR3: TGTGCCAGCAGCTTAAAGGGGCGGGAAGAAAAACTGTTTTTT.

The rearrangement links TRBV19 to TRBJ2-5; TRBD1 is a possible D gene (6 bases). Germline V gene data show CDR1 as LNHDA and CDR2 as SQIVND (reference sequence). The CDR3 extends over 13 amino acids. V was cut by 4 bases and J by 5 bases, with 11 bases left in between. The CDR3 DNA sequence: TGTGCCAGTAGTACGCAGGGGAGCGAGACCCAGTACTTC. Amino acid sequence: CASSTQGSETQYF. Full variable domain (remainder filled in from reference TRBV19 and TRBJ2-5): DGGITQSPKYLFRKEGQNVTLSCEQNLNHDAMYWYRQDPGQGLRLIYYSQIVNDFQKGDIAEGYSVSREKKESFPLTVTSAQKNPTAFYLCASSTQGSETQYFGPGTRLLVL.

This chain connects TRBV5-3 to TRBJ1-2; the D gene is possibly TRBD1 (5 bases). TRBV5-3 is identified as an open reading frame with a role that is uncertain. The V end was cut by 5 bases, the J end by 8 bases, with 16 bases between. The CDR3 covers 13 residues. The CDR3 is CARRECRVEGYTF. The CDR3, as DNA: TGTGCCAGAAGAGAATGCAGGGTTGAGGGCTACACCTTC.